This T cell receptor beta chain is from a study of CD8 T cells in ankylosing spondylitis. Study results and limitations: Disease-linked clones reportedly concentrated significantly in matched ankylosing spondylitis synovial fluid. Some motif variants were previously reported in reactive arthritis synovial fluid and blood. Apparently characteristic of ankylosing spondylitis blood was a TCR beta motif (about 8 highly homologous variants).

The TCR beta libraries were generated through quantitative 5'-RACE incorporating molecular barcodes. TCRdb re-analysed the 5' RACE reads in MiXCR, keeping a single row per CDR3 protein. This sample yields under 250,000 distinct CDR3 sequences, of which around 6.6% are seen a single time; 11% to 15% belongs to the top ten. This clonotype was seen at least ten times. Its antigen is unknown. Germline values: CDR1 SEHNR, CDR2 FQNEAQ (reference sequence). The V end was cut by 8 bases, the J end by 3 bases, with 14 bases between. The CDR3 contains 13 residues. The chain is built from TRBV7-9 and TRBJ2-7, with D perhaps matching TRBD2 (5 bases). This clonotype originated in a male donor with ankylosing spondylitis. Material: blood, either unsorted or a sorted T cell fraction (not recorded which). Here the CDR3 reads CASEGRRGYEQYF. DNA of the CDR3: TGTGCCAGCGAGGGTAGGCGTGGCTACGAGCAGTACTTC.